Following are 13 T cell receptor beta chains from one sample sequenced in a study of blood T cell repertoires in COVID-19. Assay: immunoSEQ multiplex PCR; the TCRdb copy retains only in-frame clones and omits some. The data contain about 27,000 clones, 65% to 90% of them singletons. The sequencing input was peripheral blood. These receptors were taken from a man in his 70s with active COVID-19.

V usage is TRBV29-1 and J usage is TRBJ1-5, with 9 bases that match TRBD1. V gave up 7 bases and J gave up 4 bases; unmatched junction bases: 8. The CDR3 runs 14 residues. Germline V gives CDR1 SQVTM, CDR2 ANQGSEA. CDR3 sequence: CSATTGGPNQPQHF. The CDR3 DNA reads TGCAGCGCAACCACAGGGGGCCCGAATCAGCCCCAGCATTTT.

This chain links TRBV29-1 with TRBJ2-4; D is perhaps TRBD1 (5 bases). Trimming pared 8 bases from V and 10 bases from J, leaving 15 bases between. Germline CDR1 is SQVTM and CDR2 is ANQGSEA. CDR3 length: 11 amino acids. CDR3 DNA sequence: TGCAGCACCGTAACCAGGGATATTCAGTACTTC. It yields the protein CSTVTRDIQYF.

The rearrangement links TRBV4-2 to TRBJ2-3, with D maybe TRBD2 (6 bases). Between the trimmed V and J ends, which lost 4 bases and 3 bases, there was a span of 11 bases. Looked up from germline, CDR1 is LGHNA and CDR2 is YNFKEQ. The CDR3 loop spans 14 amino acids. The CDR3 sequence: CASSPGGRTDTQYF. CDR3 coding DNA: TGTGCCAGCAGCCCCGGGGGTAGGACAGATACGCAGTATTTT.

The table lists this clone with a few counts. The chain carries TRBV5-1 and TRBJ1-1, with D unclear. This CDR3 is 13 amino acids long. CDR1 is SGHRS and CDR2 is YFSETQ in the germline V gene. V was pared by 5 bases and J by 8 bases, with 16 bases between. The CDR3 reads CASRVDGKREAFF. Written as DNA, the CDR3 is TGCGCCAGCAGGGTGGACGGGAAAAGGGAAGCTTTCTTT.

The rearrangement links TRBV19 to TRBJ1-4; D not resolved. Germline V gene sequence: CDR1 LNHDA, CDR2 SQIVND (reference sequence). The CDR3 has 14 amino acids. V lost 6 bases and J lost 16, with 24 bases in between. The CDR3 spells CASSYDITAQVWFF. The CDR3 nucleotides are TGTGCCAGTAGCTACGACATCACCGCCCAGGTCTGGTTTTTT.

V and J are TRBV2 and TRBJ2-3; 7 nucleotides align to TRBD2. There are 16 residues in the CDR3. Trimming removed 6 bases from V and 2 bases from J; junction bases left unmatched: 11. Germline V lookup: CDR1 SNHLY, CDR2 FYNNEI. CDR3 DNA sequence: TGTGCCAGCAGGGCCGGGGCGGGGAGGGTCACAGATACGCAGTATTTT. Amino acids: CASRAGAGRVTDTQYF.

The chain carries TRBV9 and TRBJ2-3; D gene uncertain. The CDR3 length is 14 residues. Germline V gene data show CDR1 as SGDLS and CDR2 as YYNGEE. Trimming shortened V by 2 bases and J by 5 bases, and 12 bases separated the two germline ends. The DNA for the CDR3 is TGTGCCAGCAGCGTTCGCCCCACCGGAGATACGCAGTATTTT. Translation: CASSVRPTGDTQYF.

The chain couples TRBV28 to TRBJ2-7, with 8 bases that match TRBD2. Losses at the gene ends were 4 bases for V and 4 bases for J; bases not matched to a gene: 6. This CDR3 comprises 14 residues. Germline V gene lookup returns CDR1 MDHEN and CDR2 SYDVKM. The CDR3 reads CASSSLASGYEQYF. CDR3 bases: TGTGCCAGCAGTTCCCTGGCTAGCGGGTACGAGCAGTACTTC.

This chain links TRBV5-1 with TRBJ2-1, with 7 bases that match TRBD1. Germline V gives CDR1 SGHRS, CDR2 YFSETQ. Trimming cost V 0 bases and J 5 bases; bases outside gene matches: 5. This CDR3 has 15 residues. CDR3 DNA sequence: TGCGCCAGCAGCTTGGCAGGGGGTTCCCACAATGAGCAGTTCTTC. This sequence encodes CASSLAGGSHNEQFF.

This chain joins TRBV5-1 and TRBJ1-1; 9 bases are shared with TRBD1. CDR1 SGHRS and CDR2 YFSETQ come from the germline V gene. J lost 5 bases, V lost 4 bases, and 15 bases had no gene match. This CDR3 has 17 amino acids. The CDR3 here is CASSRSGQGELGTEAFF. The CDR3 DNA follows: TGCGCCAGCAGCCGATCGGGACAGGGAGAATTGGGAACTGAAGCTTTCTTT.

J is TRBJ2-5 and V is TRBV30, with 7 bases fitting TRBD2. Per the germline V gene, CDR1 is GTSNPN and CDR2 is SVGIG (reference sequence). With 2 bases clipped from V and 3 bases from J, the junction kept 9 bases outside the gene matches. CDR3 size: 15 residues. Here the CDR3 reads CAWSRIAGLKETQYF. The CDR3 DNA follows: TGTGCCTGGAGTCGAATAGCGGGCCTTAAAGAGACCCAGTACTTC.

This clone was seen once. This rearrangement joins TRBV29-1 to TRBJ2-3, with 8 positions matching TRBD1. The CDR3 loop spans 14 amino acids. V lost 3 bases to trimming and J lost 5 bases; unmatched junction nucleotides: 7. Germline V gene data show CDR1 as SQVTM and CDR2 as ANQGSEA. Here the CDR3 reads CSVERQGMGDTQYF. CDR3 bases: TGCAGCGTTGAGCGACAGGGGATGGGAGATACGCAGTATTTT.

Only one count was recorded for this clone. V and J are TRBV7-2 and TRBJ2-5; 7 bases match TRBD2. Trimming removed 0 bases from V and 4 bases from J; junction bases left unmatched: 5. CDR3 length: 15 amino acids. The germline V gene encodes CDR1 SGHTA and CDR2 FQGNSA. In DNA form, the CDR3 reads TGTGCCAGCAGCTTAGCGGGGGGGAGGATAGAGACCCAGTACTTC. It yields the protein CASSLAGGRIETQYF.